Included here is one TCR beta chain sequence, with context. The antigen is undetermined. Using immunoSEQ multiplex PCR, the repertoire was profiled, and TCRdb retains in-frame clones only, with some absent. Counted here are 150,000 to 170,000 clones, roughly nine tenths occurring once; the ten biggest clones make up 3.1%. CDR3 length: 14 amino acids. The V end lost 5 bases, the J end lost 2 bases, and 13 bases lay between the germline ends. The germline V gene encodes CDR1 SGHTA and CDR2 FQGTGA. The record originates from a study of T cell responses to AZD1222 COVID-19 vaccine. Study-wide results and caveats: After two AZD1222 doses, spike-specific TCR breadth and depth rose versus day 0. Spike-wide vaccine-associated CD4 TCRs dominated at 160-218 and 743-854.

This specimen was peripheral blood, taken on day 0 of AZD1222 vaccination. The chain carries TRBV7-3 and TRBJ2-7; possible D gene TRBD2, 5 bases. This clonotype was sampled from an adult in good health. Here the CDR3 reads CASSLERVAYEQYF. In DNA, the CDR3 is TGTGCCAGCAGCCTTGAGAGGGTTGCCTACGAGCAGTACTTC.